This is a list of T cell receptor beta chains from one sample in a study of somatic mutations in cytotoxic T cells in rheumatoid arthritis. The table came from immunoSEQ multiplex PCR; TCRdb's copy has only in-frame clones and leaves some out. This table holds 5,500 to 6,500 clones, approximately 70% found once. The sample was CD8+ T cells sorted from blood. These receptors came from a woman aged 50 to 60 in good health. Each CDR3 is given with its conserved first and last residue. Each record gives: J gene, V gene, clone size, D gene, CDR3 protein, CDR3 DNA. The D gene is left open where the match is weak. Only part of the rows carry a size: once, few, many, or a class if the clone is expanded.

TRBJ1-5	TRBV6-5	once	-	CASRTTGRNQPQHF	TGTGCCAGCAGGACAACAGGGCGCAACCAGCCCCAGCATTTT
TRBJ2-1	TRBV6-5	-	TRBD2	CASRPGLGLYNEQFF	TGTGCCAGCAGGCCGGGACTAGGTTTGTACAATGAGCAGTTCTTC
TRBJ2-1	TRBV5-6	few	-	CASSLEGGFNYNEQFF	TGTGCCAGCAGCTTGGAGGGCGGGTTTAACTACAATGAGCAGTTCTTC
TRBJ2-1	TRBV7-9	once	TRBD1	CASSPDRVGNEQFF	TGTGCCAGCAGCCCTGACAGGGTAGGGAATGAGCAGTTCTTC
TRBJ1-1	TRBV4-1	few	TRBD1	CASSPGQGTLNTEAFF	TGCGCCAGCAGCCCGGGACAGGGGACTTTGAACACTGAAGCTTTCTTT
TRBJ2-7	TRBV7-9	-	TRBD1	CASSLTGDEQYF	TGTGCCAGCAGCCTTACAGGGGACGAGCAGTACTTC
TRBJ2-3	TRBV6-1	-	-	CASSPGEKDTQYF	TGTGCCAGCAGCCCGGGGGAGAAAGATACGCAGTATTTT
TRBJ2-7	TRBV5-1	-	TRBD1	CASSLLGTGTYEQYF	TGCGCCAGCAGCTTGCTTGGGACAGGAACCTACGAGCAGTACTTC
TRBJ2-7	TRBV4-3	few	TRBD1	CASSQGTGYEQYF	TGCGCCAGCAGCCAAGGGACAGGCTACGAGCAGTACTTC
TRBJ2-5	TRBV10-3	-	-	CAISERASELPQETQYF	TGTGCCATCAGTGAGAGGGCTAGCGAACTACCCCAAGAGACCCAGTACTTC
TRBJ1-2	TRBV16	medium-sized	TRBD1	CASSPILTGDLGYTF	TGTGCCAGCAGCCCAATCCTGACAGGGGACTTGGGCTACACCTTC
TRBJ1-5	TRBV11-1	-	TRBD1	CASSLGTGHQPQHF	TGTGCCAGCAGCTTAGGGACAGGGCATCAGCCCCAGCATTTT
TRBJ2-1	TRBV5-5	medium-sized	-	CASSLAGDEQFF	TGTGCCAGCAGCTTGGCCGGGGATGAGCAGTTCTTC
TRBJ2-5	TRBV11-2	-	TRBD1	CASSIGQAAYF	TGTGCCAGCAGCATCGGACAGGCCGCGTACTTC
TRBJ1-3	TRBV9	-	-	CASSPGDSGNSGNTIYF	TGTGCCAGCAGCCCTGGGGACTCCGGGAACTCTGGAAACACCATATATTTT
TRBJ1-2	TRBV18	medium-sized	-	CASSPRDTTNYGYTF	TGTGCCAGCTCTCCTAGGGACACAACGAACTATGGCTACACCTTC